The 2 T cell receptor beta chains presented below share a single source sample, sequenced in a study of cytomegalovirus exposure and HLA in healthy donors (TCRdb year 2017). Library preparation was by the immunoSEQ multiplex PCR assay. For the multiplex PCR, a mixture combining 60 forward primers for TCR Vbeta segments and 13 reverse primers for TCR Jbeta segments was used. TCRdb took this table from immuneACCESS and kept in-frame rearrangements with V and J called. Such tables lack part of the clones; where checked against another copy, unresolved V genes explain under half of the gap, and the rest is unexplained. A total of about 120,000 clones appear in this sample, roughly two thirds of them only once. The ten most abundant clones make up 1.6% of the sample. Sequenced material: PBMCs. All receptors derive from a man aged 25 to 45 in good health and CMV-seropositive.

The V call is TRBV11-1, the J call TRBJ1-1; D remains ambiguous. Germline V lookup: CDR1 SGHAT, CDR2 FQDESV (reference sequence). This CDR3 comprises 14 residues. The V and J ends lost 4 bases and 6 bases respectively, with 15 bases between them. The CDR3 region is CASSSAHREAEAFF. The CDR3 DNA reads as TGTGCCAGCAGCTCGGCTCATCGGGAGGCTGAAGCTTTCTTT.

The DNA for the CDR3 is TGTGCCGTTGGCAAGGGGTTTGAGGAGCAGTACTTC. It yields the protein CAVGKGFEEQYF. The rearrangement uses TRBV15 and TRBJ2-7; maybe TRBD1 (5 bases). The V gene lost 11 bases and the J gene lost 7 bases, with 18 bases spanning the gap. Germline lookup yields CDR1 LNHNV and CDR2 YYDKDF (reference sequence). The CDR3 loop spans 12 amino acids.